This T cell receptor beta chain originates from a study of blood T cell repertoires in COVID-19. Study-level information: The cDNA or gDNA used as material had been derived from T cells, B-cell-depleted T cells, or PBMCs.

TCRdb keeps only in-frame clones here, not all; method: immunoSEQ multiplex PCR. The sample has about 210,000 clones; roughly four fifths are singletons. CDR1 is MNHEY, CDR2 SMNVEV, per germline (reference sequence). Trimming removed 3 bases at V and 1 base at J, with 7 bases between. The CDR3 is made up of 13 amino acids. The clonotype originates from a woman aged 40 to 50 with acute or convalescent COVID-19. The V and J genes are TRBV27 and TRBJ2-7; no definite D call. The sample comprised peripheral blood. DNA of the CDR3: TGTGCCAGCAGTTTCGCCGGTTCCTACGAGCAGTACTTC. It codes for CASSFAGSYEQYF.